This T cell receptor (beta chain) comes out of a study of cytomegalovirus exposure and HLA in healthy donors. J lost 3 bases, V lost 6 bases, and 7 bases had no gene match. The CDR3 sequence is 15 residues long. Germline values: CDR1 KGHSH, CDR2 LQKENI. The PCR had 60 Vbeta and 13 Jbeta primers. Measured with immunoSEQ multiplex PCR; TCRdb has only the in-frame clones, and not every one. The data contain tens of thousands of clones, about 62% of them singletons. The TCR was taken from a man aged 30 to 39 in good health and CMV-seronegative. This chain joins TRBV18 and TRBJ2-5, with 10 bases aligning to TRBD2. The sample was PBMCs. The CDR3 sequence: CASSPGLATKETQYF. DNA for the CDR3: TGTGCCAGCTCCCCGGGACTAGCGACCAAAGAGACCCAGTACTTC.